Following are 24 T cell receptor beta chains from one sample sequenced in a study of identical twins. TCRdb re-derived calls from the 5' RACE reads in MiXCR, one entry per CDR3 protein. The table lists about 700,000 distinct CDR3 sequences, around 5.7% of them singletons. The sample taken for sequencing was naive T cells sorted from blood. These receptors were taken from a man in his late teens or twenties in good health.

This sequence joins TRBV5-1 and TRBJ2-1; 9 nucleotides align to TRBD2. V lost 0 bases and J lost 3; bases outside the gene matches: 4. The CDR3 loop spans 16 amino acids. Germline values: CDR1 SGHRS, CDR2 YFSETQ. The CDR3 DNA follows: TGCGCCAGCAGCTTGGGACTAGCGGCCCTCTACAATGAGCAGTTCTTC. This sequence encodes CASSLGLAALYNEQFF.

This clonotype was counted at least ten times. The gene calls are TRBV28 and TRBJ2-7; 8 nucleotides agree with TRBD2. The CDR3 sequence is 16 residues long. Germline CDR1 MDHEN, CDR2 SYDVKM. J was trimmed by 0 bases and V by 2 bases; bases with no gene match: 6. The CDR3, as DNA: TGTGCCAGCAGTTTACCCCTCCGGGGGGGCTCCTACGAGCAGTACTTC. It encodes CASSLPLRGGSYEQYF.

This clonotype showed up many times. This chain links TRBV29-1 with TRBJ2-1; D tentatively fits TRBD1 or TRBD2 (6 bases each). CDR1 and CDR2 from the germline V gene are SQVTM and ANQGSEA. Trimming cost V 5 bases and J 5 bases, with 19 bases left between them. CDR3 size: 15 residues. CDR3 DNA sequence: TGCAGCGTTCGATTAGGGGGAGGACCCCACAATGAGCAGTTCTTC. Translation: CSVRLGGGPHNEQFF.

This clonotype occurred many times. The rearrangement links TRBV29-1 to TRBJ2-1, with 9 nucleotides matching TRBD1. This CDR3 has 18 amino acids. Germline assignment: CDR1 SQVTM and CDR2 ANQGSEA. V was clipped by 0 bases and J by 6 bases; unmatched bases: 15. CDR3 in amino acids: CSVEDRFKGTGNSNEQFF. The CDR3 DNA is TGCAGCGTTGAAGATCGATTTAAAGGGACAGGGAATTCCAATGAGCAGTTCTTC.

The V and J genes are TRBV28 and TRBJ2-5; TRBD1 might be the D (5 bases). V gave up 6 bases and J gave up 1 base, with 12 bases separating them. Germline V gene lookup returns CDR1 MDHEN and CDR2 SYDVKM. The CDR3 covers 14 residues. The chain's CDR3 is CASSSFDSQETQYF. In nucleotides, the CDR3 is TGTGCCAGCAGCTCATTTGACAGCCAAGAGACCCAGTACTTC.

The rearrangement uses TRBV2 and TRBJ1-3; TRBD1 matches 9 bases. The CDR3 spans 17 residues. The germline V gene encodes CDR1 SNHLY and CDR2 FYNNEI. V lost 5 bases and J lost 2; bases outside the gene matches: 10. CDR3 sequence (DNA): TGTGCCAGCAGTTACAGGGGGCGCCGTAATGCTGGAAACACCATATATTTT. Translating it yields CASSYRGRRNAGNTIYF.

This clonotype was detected many times. The genes are TRBV19 and TRBJ2-2; 9 bases align to TRBD2. The trim removed 7 bases at V and 6 bases at J, leaving 9 bases unmatched. This CDR3 has 15 amino acids. CDR1 and CDR2 (germline): LNHDA, SQIVND (reference sequence). Written as DNA, the CDR3 is TGTGCCAGTACAGAGCTAGCGGGACCATCCGGGGAGCTGTTTTTT. Amino acids: CASTELAGPSGELFF.

The chain carries TRBV5-5 and TRBJ2-3, with 7 bases fitting TRBD2. Germline values: CDR1 SGHKS, CDR2 YYEKEE (reference sequence). V shed 2 bases and J 5 bases; nucleotides not matched to a gene: 14. The CDR3 totals 17 residues. CDR3 nucleotides: TGTGCCAGCAGCTTCCCTTCGAGCGGGATAAGGGGAGATACGCAGTATTTT. Encoded protein: CASSFPSSGIRGDTQYF.

This clonotype appeared a few times. The V call is TRBV20-1, the J call TRBJ2-3; no definite D call. CDR3 length: 11 amino acids. Germline V lookup: CDR1 DFQATT, CDR2 SNEGSKA (reference sequence). V lost 5 bases and J 4 bases, leaving 7 bases between the germline ends. The CDR3 protein is CSAHRADTQYF. Written as DNA, the CDR3 is TGCAGTGCTCATCGCGCAGATACGCAGTATTTT.

This clonotype was observed at least ten times. The chain links TRBV12-3 or TRBV12-4 to TRBJ2-1; tentatively, D is TRBD2 (5 bases). This CDR3 spans 12 amino acids. The ends were cut back, 8 bases at V and 6 bases at J, with 11 bases in the middle. CDR3 loop: CASGSGVNEQFF. The CDR3 region has the DNA TGTGCCAGCGGGAGCGGAGTCAATGAGCAGTTCTTC.

This clonotype was picked up many times. The chain combines TRBV10-3 with TRBJ2-1; D might be TRBD1 or TRBD2, each matching 5 bases. Germline values: CDR1 ENHRY, CDR2 SYGVKD. V was pared by 3 bases and J by 9 bases, with 9 bases between. The CDR3 runs to 12 residues. CDR3 DNA sequence: TGTGCCATCAGTGACGGGGCGGGTGAGCAGTTCTTC. Translated, it gives CAISDGAGEQFF.

This clonotype was picked up a small number of times. The chain links TRBV12-3 or TRBV12-4 to TRBJ1-1, with D maybe TRBD1 (5 bases). This CDR3 comprises 14 residues. The V end was cut by 3 bases, the J end by 2 bases, with 10 bases between. The CDR3, as DNA: TGTGCCAGCAGTTTTCAGACAGTCAACACTGAAGCTTTCTTT. Protein product: CASSFQTVNTEAFF.

This clonotype was found many times. The chain is built from TRBV5-5 and TRBJ2-7; 8 nucleotides line up with TRBD2. Germline values: CDR1 SGHKS, CDR2 YYEKEE (reference sequence). Trimming removed 4 bases from V and 5 bases from J; junction bases left unmatched: 8. The length of the CDR3 is 14 residues. DNA for the CDR3: TGTGCCAGCAGCGAACTAGCGGACTTGGACGAGCAGTACGTC. Protein sequence: CASSELADLDEQYV.

The rearrangement joins TRBV10-3 to TRBJ2-1, with 9 bases lining up with TRBD2. The V gene's germline CDR1 is ENHRY and CDR2 SYGVKD. The CDR3 runs to 15 residues. The V segment lost 6 bases and the J segment 4 bases; nucleotides outside the gene matches: 7. The CDR3 DNA sequence: TGTGCCATCAGGGGGGGACTAGCCGAATACAATGAGCAGTTCTTC. Encoded protein: CAIRGGLAEYNEQFF.

Many counts were recorded for this clonotype. The rearrangement links TRBV20-1 to TRBJ1-3; D uncertain. V was cut by 5 bases and J by 2 bases, with 10 bases left in between. The CDR3 runs to 13 residues. Germline CDR1 DFQATT, CDR2 SNEGSKA (reference sequence). The chain's CDR3 is CSAYGETGNTIYF. CDR3 sequence (DNA): TGCAGTGCTTACGGGGAGACTGGAAACACCATATATTTT.

This clonotype was counted only a few times. The chain uses TRBV20-1 and TRBJ1-5; TRBD1 might be the D (5 bases). CDR3 length: 17 residues. V gave up 0 bases and J gave up 5 bases, with 20 bases separating them. Germline loops: CDR1 DFQATT, CDR2 SNEGSKA (reference sequence). The DNA of the CDR3 is TGCAGTGCTAGAGAGCACCTTCCGGGACTGACTTATCAGCCCCAGCATTTT. Its protein product is CSAREHLPGLTYQPQHF.

This clonotype was seen many times. The chain carries TRBV12-3 or TRBV12-4 and TRBJ1-2, with a possible D match to TRBD1 (5 bases). The CDR3 is made up of 13 amino acids. The V and J ends lost 6 bases and 2 bases respectively, with 10 bases between them. The CDR3 coding sequence is TGTGCCAGCAGGACCGACAGAAACTATGGCTACACCTTC. It translates to CASRTDRNYGYTF.

This clonotype was counted only a few times. This chain joins TRBV5-5 and TRBJ2-3; 10 bases are a match to TRBD1. Per the germline V gene, CDR1 is SGHKS and CDR2 is YYEKEE (reference sequence). The CDR3 runs 16 residues. Trimming removed 4 bases from V and 4 bases from J; junction bases left unmatched: 9. The CDR3 bases are TGTGCCAGCAGCCAAACAAGGACAGGGGGGGCAGATACGCAGTATTTT. It yields the protein CASSQTRTGGADTQYF.

CDR3 nucleotides: TGTGCCAGCAGCTTTGCGGGAGTGGATACGCAGTATTTT. This encodes CASSFAGVDTQYF. The chain uses TRBV5-4 and TRBJ2-3, with TRBD2 matching 7 bases. CDR3 length: 13 residues. Germline values: CDR1 SGHNT, CDR2 YYREEE (reference sequence). The junction had 3 bases not matched to a gene; V was cut back by 2 bases and J by 6 bases.

The V call is TRBV29-1, the J call TRBJ2-2; no definite D call. CDR3 size: 11 residues. Germline CDR1 reads SQVTM; CDR2 reads ANQGSEA. The ends were cut back, 5 bases at V and 6 bases at J, with 7 bases in the middle. The CDR3 DNA sequence: TGCAGCGTTCATATATCCGGGGAGCTGTTTTTT. Its protein product is CSVHISGELFF.

This clonotype was seen only a few times. In DNA, the CDR3 is TGCGCCAGCAGCTTGGCCCGGGACAAGCCCCTCCACTTT. It translates to CASSLARDKPLHF. V usage is TRBV5-1 and J usage is TRBJ1-6; maybe TRBD1 (6 bases). CDR1 and CDR2 from the germline V gene are SGHRS and YFSETQ. The CDR3 has 13 residues. V was trimmed by 0 bases and J by 13 bases, leaving 11 bases between them.

This clonotype was seen a handful of times. The genes are TRBV11-2 and TRBJ2-1, with D perhaps assigned TRBD1 or TRBD2 (5 bases each). The CDR3 is 16 residues long. Germline V CDR1 and CDR2: SGHAT, FQNNGV. The V and J ends lost 10 bases and 0 bases respectively, with 19 bases between them. CDR3 in amino acids: CATTPTGTNSYNEQFF. The CDR3 DNA is TGTGCCACCACCCCAACCGGGACCAACTCCTACAATGAGCAGTTCTTC.

This clonotype has at least ten counts. The genes are TRBV7-6 and TRBJ1-1, with D maybe TRBD1 (5 bases). The CDR3 sequence is 12 residues long. Germline CDR1 and CDR2: SGHVS and FNYEAQ. V dropped 5 bases and J dropped 8 bases, with 12 bases sitting between them. CDR3 residues: CASSQGTVEAFF. The DNA for the CDR3 is TGTGCCAGCAGCCAAGGGACGGTCGAAGCTTTCTTT.

This clonotype was seen ten or more times. The chain employs TRBV20-1 and TRBJ2-4, with 8 bases matching TRBD2. The junction had 10 bases not matched to a gene; V was cut back by 6 bases and J by 0 bases. The germline V gene encodes CDR1 DFQATT and CDR2 SNEGSKA (reference sequence). This CDR3 spans 16 amino acids. CDR3 in DNA: TGCAGTGCCAGGATCGGACTAGCAAGAGCCAAAAACATTCAGTACTTC. It translates to CSARIGLARAKNIQYF.